Presented here are 2 T cell receptor beta chains from one specimen sequenced in a study of T cell clonotyping in hematopoietic cell transplantation. Clones were read by immunoSEQ multiplex PCR, and TCRdb kept only the in-frame ones, dropping some. Of some 9,400 clones in the sample, 60% to 80% were seen once. This sample comprised PBMCs, obtained 180 days after allogeneic stem cell transplant. Every receptor here comes from a male patient between 35 and 55 years old who had an allogeneic stem cell transplant from a related donor, so the T cells may come from the graft donor. Some clones in this sample may be carry-over from other donors' samples.

The chain recombines TRBV28 with TRBJ1-5, with 9 bases fitting TRBD1. V shed 3 bases and J 1 base; nucleotides not matched to a gene: 1. This CDR3 spans 15 amino acids. The germline V gene encodes CDR1 MDHEN and CDR2 SYDVKM. The CDR3 DNA reads as TGTGCCAGCAGTTTGGGACAGGGAAGCAATCAGCCCCAGCATTTT. It translates to CASSLGQGSNQPQHF. Supplemented by reference TRBV28 and TRBJ1-5, the full variable domain reads DVKVTQSSRYLVKRTGEKVFLECVQDMDHENMFWYRQDPGLGLRLIYFSYDVKMKEKGDIPEGYSVSREKKERFSLILESASTNQTSMYLCASSLGQGSNQPQHFGDGTRLSIL.

V gene TRBV9 combines with J gene TRBJ2-2; D is ambiguous. The CDR3 has 16 residues. Germline CDR1 SGDLS, CDR2 YYNGEE. Trimming stripped 0 bases from V and 2 bases from J, with 11 bases between. CDR3 sequence: CASSVEAVDNTGELFF. The CDR3, as DNA: TGTGCCAGCAGCGTAGAGGCAGTAGATAACACCGGGGAGCTGTTTTTT.